This T cell receptor (beta chain) was obtained from a study of TIL therapy for anti-PD-1-resistant metastatic lung cancer. Regarding time point: pre-treatment sample, taken before nivolumab and TIL therapy. Enrollment ran from 2017 to early 2020. The immunoSEQ assay was v3. Survey-level samples got approximately 1.8 million read pairs; deep-level samples got roughly 4.5-6 million. The assay was immunoSEQ multiplex PCR, and TCRdb's table has in-frame clones only and misses some. The table has just under 60,000 clones, 70% to 75% seen once. This clone was seen a handful of times. This CDR3 spans 17 amino acids. The V end lost 1 base, the J end lost 3 bases, and 16 bases lay between the germline ends. Germline assignment: CDR1 LNHDA and CDR2 SQIVND (reference sequence).

This chain links TRBV19 with TRBJ2-1, with a possible D match to TRBD2 (6 bases). Sequences were derived from blood, sampled at baseline. The sequence derives from a person aged 25-85 years with non-small cell lung cancer. The CDR3 DNA reads as TGTGCCAGTAGTATAGTTCTCGGCGGGGCGGTCTACAATGAGCAGTTCTTC. This gives the protein CASSIVLGGAVYNEQFF. Looking up the rest from reference TRBV19 and TRBJ2-1 gives the full variable domain: DGGITQSPKYLFRKEGQNVTLSCEQNLNHDAMYWYRQDPGQGLRLIYYSQIVNDFQKGDIAEGYSVSREKKESFPLTVTSAQKNPTAFYLCASSIVLGGAVYNEQFFGPGTRLTVL.